The text below deals with one T cell receptor (beta chain). Its target is unknown. The source of the sample is a study of T cell repertoires in cytomegalovirus infection. TCRdb fed the reads into MiXCR, producing one record per CDR3 protein. The table lists 360,000 or so distinct CDR3 sequences, roughly 34% of them singletons. J was trimmed by 3 bases and V by 2 bases; bases with no gene match: 23. Germline assignment: CDR1 MGHRA and CDR2 YSYEKL. This CDR3 is 23 amino acids long. Material: cultured PBMCs, obtained from culture after CMV antigen stimulation. The genes are TRBV4-1 and TRBJ2-4, with TRBD2 matching 12 bases. The receptor comes from a human donor in good health (CMV status not recorded). Some clones in this sample may be carry-over from other donors' samples. The DNA for the CDR3 is TGCGCCAGCAGCCAACCAGCCAGGGATCTCGGGCTAGCGGGAGGGCAAGACAAAAACATTCAGTACTTC. This gives the protein CASSQPARDLGLAGGQDKNIQYF.